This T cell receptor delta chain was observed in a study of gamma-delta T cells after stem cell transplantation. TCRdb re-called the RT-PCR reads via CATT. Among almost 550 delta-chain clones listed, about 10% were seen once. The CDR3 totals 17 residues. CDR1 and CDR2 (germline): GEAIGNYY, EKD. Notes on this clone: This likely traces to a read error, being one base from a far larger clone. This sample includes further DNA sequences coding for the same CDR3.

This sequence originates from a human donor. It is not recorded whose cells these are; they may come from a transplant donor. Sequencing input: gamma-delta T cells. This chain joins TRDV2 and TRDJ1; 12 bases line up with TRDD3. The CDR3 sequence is CACDNVLGDTYTDKLIF. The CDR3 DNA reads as TGTGCCTGCGACAATGTACTGGGGGATACTTACACCGATAAACTCATCTTT.